The 2 T cell receptor beta chains presented below share a single source sample, sequenced in a study of cytotoxic CD8 clonotypes in ibrutinib-treated CLL (dated by TCRdb to 2020 to 2023). Sample time point, as interpreted from the label and publication: approximately 2 years on ibrutinib. Library creation used the immunoSEQ multiplex PCR assay. In its TCRdb copy, this immuneACCESS table keeps in-frame sequences only and misses some clones. Where compared with another copy, unresolved V genes explain less than half of these, and the others have no known cause. The sample table records hundreds of thousands of clones; 60% to 75% of these occur just once. The ten largest account for roughly 15% of the sample. This sample comprised PBMCs, obtained after 24 months of ibrutinib treatment. The receptors shown here come from a human donor with chronic lymphocytic leukemia.

This chain joins TRBV11-2 and TRBJ1-2, with a tentative D call TRBD1 (5 bases). The CDR3 consists of 12 residues. Germline CDR1 SGHAT, CDR2 FQNNGV. V gave up 5 bases and J gave up 6 bases, with 10 bases separating them. This chain's CDR3 is CASSLTEDGYTF. The CDR3 nucleotides read TGTGCCAGCAGCCTGACAGAGGATGGCTACACCTTC.

In this sample, this clone turned up a few times. The chain couples TRBV30 to TRBJ1-5; TRBD1 might be the D (6 bases). V gave up 3 bases and J gave up 2 bases, with 11 bases separating them. The CDR3 loop spans 14 amino acids. Germline CDR1 is GTSNPN and CDR2 is SVGIG (reference sequence). The CDR3 DNA reads TGTGCCTGGAGAGGCCCAGGGGGCAATCAGCCCCAGCATTTT. As protein: CAWRGPGGNQPQHF.